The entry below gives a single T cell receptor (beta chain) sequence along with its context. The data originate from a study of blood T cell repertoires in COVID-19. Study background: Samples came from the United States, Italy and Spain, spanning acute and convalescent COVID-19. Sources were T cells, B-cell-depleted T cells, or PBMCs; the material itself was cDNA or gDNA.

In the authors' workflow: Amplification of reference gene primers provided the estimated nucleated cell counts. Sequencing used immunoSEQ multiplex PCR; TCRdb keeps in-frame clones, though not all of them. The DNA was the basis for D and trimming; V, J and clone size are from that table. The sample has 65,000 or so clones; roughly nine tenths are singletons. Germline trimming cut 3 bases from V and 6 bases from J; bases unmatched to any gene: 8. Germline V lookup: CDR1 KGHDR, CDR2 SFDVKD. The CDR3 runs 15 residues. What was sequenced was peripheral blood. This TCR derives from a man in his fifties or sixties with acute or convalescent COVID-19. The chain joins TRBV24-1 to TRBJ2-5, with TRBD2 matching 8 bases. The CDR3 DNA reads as TGTGCCACCAGTGATCCCGGGAGGGGTCTAAAGACCCAGTACTTC. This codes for CATSDPGRGLKTQYF.